The subject of this entry is one T cell receptor beta chain. Primers for the PCR totalled 60 Vbeta and 13 Jbeta. Generated by immunoSEQ multiplex PCR, the TCRdb table keeps only in-frame clones and is missing some. This table holds some 72,000 clones. This sample was taken from a study of cytomegalovirus exposure and HLA in healthy donors. The germline gives CDR1 LNHDA, CDR2 SQIVND (reference sequence). Trimming left V 3 bases short and J 9 bases short, with 9 bases between. CDR3 length equals 12 residues. The TCR comes from a man aged 25 to 45 in good health and CMV-seronegative. The chain couples TRBV19 to TRBJ2-4; D not resolved. Material: PBMCs. The CDR3 bases are TGTGCCAGTAGTATCGGAGAGGTCATTCAGTACTTC. Protein product: CASSIGEVIQYF.